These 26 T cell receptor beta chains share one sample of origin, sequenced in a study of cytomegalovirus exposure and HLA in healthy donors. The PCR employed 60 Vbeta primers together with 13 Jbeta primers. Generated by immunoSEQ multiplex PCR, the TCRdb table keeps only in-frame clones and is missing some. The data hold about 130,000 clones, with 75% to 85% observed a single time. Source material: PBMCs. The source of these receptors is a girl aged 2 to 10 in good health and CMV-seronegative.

The CDR3 protein is CASEGGGSSYNEQFF. The CDR3 DNA is TGTGCCAGCGAAGGCGGGGGGAGCTCCTACAATGAGCAGTTCTTC. This rearrangement joins TRBV9 to TRBJ2-1; 8 nucleotides match TRBD2. J was trimmed by 0 bases and V by 7 bases; bases with no gene match: 6. CDR1 and CDR2 from the germline V gene are SGDLS and YYNGEE. CDR3 length equals 15 residues.

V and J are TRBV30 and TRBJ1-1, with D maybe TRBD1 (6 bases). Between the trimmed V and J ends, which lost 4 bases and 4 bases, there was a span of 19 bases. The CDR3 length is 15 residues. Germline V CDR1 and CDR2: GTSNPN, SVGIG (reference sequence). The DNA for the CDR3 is TGTGCCTGGATATCGGCAGGGCGACAGGCCACTGAAGCTTTCTTT. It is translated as CAWISAGRQATEAFF.

The CDR3 is CAWSTGDYYEQYF. CDR3 nucleotide sequence: TGTGCCTGGTCGACAGGGGACTACTACGAGCAGTACTTC. This chain uses TRBV30 with TRBJ2-7; TRBD1 is a possible D gene (8 bases). V was shortened by 5 bases and J by 3 bases, with 14 bases between the two germline ends. Germline values: CDR1 GTSNPN, CDR2 SVGIG (reference sequence). The CDR3 is 13 residues long.

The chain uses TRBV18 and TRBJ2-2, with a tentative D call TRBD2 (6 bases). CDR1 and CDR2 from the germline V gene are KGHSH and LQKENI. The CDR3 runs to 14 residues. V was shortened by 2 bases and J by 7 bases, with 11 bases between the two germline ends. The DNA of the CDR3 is TGTGCCAGCTCACCAGCTAGCGTGGGCGGGGAGCTGTTTTTT. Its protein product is CASSPASVGGELFF.

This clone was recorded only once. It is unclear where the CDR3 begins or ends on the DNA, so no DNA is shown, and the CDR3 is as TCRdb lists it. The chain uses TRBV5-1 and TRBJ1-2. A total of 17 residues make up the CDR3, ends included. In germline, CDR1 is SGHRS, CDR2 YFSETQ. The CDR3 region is CASSSVPESGIIYGYTF.

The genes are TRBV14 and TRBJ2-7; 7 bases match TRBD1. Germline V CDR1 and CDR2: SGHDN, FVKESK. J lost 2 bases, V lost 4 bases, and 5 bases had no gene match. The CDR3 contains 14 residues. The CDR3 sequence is CASSPGTVPYEQYF. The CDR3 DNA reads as TGTGCCAGCAGCCCCGGGACAGTCCCCTACGAGCAGTACTTC.

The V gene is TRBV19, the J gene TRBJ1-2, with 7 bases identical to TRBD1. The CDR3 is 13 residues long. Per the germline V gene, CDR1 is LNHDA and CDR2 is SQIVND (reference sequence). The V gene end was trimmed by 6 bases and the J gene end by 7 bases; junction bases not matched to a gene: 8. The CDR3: CASRTDRVSGYTF. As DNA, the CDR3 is TGTGCCAGTAGGACCGACAGGGTATCTGGCTACACCTTC.

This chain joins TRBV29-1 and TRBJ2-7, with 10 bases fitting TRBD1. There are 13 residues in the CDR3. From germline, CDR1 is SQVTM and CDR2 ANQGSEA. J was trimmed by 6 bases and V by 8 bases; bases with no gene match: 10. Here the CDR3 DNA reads TGCAGCACAGGGACAGGGGCCCCCGGCGAGCAGTACTTC. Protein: CSTGTGAPGEQYF.

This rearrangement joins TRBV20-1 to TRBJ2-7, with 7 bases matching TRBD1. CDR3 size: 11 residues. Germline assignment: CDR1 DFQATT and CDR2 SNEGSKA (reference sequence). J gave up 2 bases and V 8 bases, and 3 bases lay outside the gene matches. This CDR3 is CSCQGAYEQYF. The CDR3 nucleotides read TGCAGTTGTCAGGGGGCCTACGAGCAGTACTTC.

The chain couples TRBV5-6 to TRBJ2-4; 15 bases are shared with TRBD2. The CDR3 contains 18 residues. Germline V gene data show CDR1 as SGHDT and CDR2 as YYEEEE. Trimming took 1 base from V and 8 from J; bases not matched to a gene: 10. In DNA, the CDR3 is TGTGCCAGCAGCTTGCTCGGACTAGCGGGAGGGCCGGTGGACATTCAGTACTTC. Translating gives CASSLLGLAGGPVDIQYF.

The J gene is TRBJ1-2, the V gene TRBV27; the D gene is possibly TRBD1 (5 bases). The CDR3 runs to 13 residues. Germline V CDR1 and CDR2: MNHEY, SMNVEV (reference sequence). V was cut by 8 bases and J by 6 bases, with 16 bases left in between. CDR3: CASGLLGGDGYTF. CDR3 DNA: TGTGCCAGCGGACTCCTGGGGGGAGATGGCTACACCTTC.

CDR3 in amino acids: CASSQERDRDYGYTF. Here the CDR3 DNA reads TGCGCCAGCAGCCAAGAAAGGGACAGGGACTATGGCTACACCTTC. The chain combines TRBV4-3 with TRBJ1-2; the match to TRBD1 covers 9 bases. Germline V gives CDR1 LGHNA, CDR2 YSLEER. The CDR3 sequence is 15 residues long. J gave up 3 bases and V 0 bases, and 2 bases lay outside the gene matches.

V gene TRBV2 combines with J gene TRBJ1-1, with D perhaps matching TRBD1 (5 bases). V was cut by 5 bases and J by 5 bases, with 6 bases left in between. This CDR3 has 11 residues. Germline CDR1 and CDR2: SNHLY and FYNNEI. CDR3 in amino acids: CASSRQTEAFF. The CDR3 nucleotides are TGTGCCAGCAGTCGACAGACTGAAGCTTTCTTT.

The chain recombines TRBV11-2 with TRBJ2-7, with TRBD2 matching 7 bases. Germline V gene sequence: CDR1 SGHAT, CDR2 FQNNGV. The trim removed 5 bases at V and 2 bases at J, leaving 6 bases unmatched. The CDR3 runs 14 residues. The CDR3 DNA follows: TGTGCCAGCAGCCCCCAAGGGACTACCTACGAGCAGTACTTC. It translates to CASSPQGTTYEQYF.

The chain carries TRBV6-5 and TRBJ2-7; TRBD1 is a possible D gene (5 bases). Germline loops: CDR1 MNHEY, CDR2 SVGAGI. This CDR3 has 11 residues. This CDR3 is CAVVGQGKKYF. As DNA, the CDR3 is TGTGCAGTGGTCGGGCAGGGAAAGAAGTACTTC.

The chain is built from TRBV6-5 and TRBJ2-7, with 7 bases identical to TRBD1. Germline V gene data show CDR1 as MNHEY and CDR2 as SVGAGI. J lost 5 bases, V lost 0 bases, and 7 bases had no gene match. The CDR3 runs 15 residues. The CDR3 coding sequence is TGTGCCAGCAGTTACTCGACAGGGAGTATGAACGAGCAGTACTTC. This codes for CASSYSTGSMNEQYF.

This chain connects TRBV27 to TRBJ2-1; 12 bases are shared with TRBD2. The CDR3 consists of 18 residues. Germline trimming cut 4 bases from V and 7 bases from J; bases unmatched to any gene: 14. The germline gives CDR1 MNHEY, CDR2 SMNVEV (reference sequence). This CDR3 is CASSSPMTSGRGWNEQFF. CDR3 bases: TGTGCCAGCAGTTCACCCATGACTAGCGGGAGAGGCTGGAATGAGCAGTTCTTC.

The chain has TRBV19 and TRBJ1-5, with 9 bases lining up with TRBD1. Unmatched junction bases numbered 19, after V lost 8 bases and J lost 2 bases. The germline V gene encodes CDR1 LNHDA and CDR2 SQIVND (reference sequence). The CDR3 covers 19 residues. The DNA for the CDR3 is TGTGCCAGTCGGGACCGGGACAGGGAGTTTCTGTGGGGCAATCAGCCCCAGCATTTT. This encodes CASRDRDREFLWGNQPQHF.

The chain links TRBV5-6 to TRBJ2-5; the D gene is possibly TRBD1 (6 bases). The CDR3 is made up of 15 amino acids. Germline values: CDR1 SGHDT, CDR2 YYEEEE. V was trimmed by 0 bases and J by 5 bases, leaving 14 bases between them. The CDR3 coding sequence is TGTGCCAGCAGCTTGGCCCCGACAGGTGCCGAGACCCAGTACTTC. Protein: CASSLAPTGAETQYF.

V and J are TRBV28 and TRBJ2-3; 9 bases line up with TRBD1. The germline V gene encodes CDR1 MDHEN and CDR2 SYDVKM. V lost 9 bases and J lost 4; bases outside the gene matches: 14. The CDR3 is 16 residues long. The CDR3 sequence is CASSPRETGGSDTQYF. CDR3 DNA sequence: TGTGCCAGTAGCCCCCGGGAGACAGGGGGTTCAGATACGCAGTATTTT.

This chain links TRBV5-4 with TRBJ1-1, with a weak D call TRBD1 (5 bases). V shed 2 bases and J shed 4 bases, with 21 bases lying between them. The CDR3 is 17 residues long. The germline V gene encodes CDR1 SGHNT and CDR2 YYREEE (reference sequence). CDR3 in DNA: TGTGCCAGCAGCTTTGCGTTCTCGCAAGGTGGGGCCACTGAAGCTTTCTTT. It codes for CASSFAFSQGGATEAFF.

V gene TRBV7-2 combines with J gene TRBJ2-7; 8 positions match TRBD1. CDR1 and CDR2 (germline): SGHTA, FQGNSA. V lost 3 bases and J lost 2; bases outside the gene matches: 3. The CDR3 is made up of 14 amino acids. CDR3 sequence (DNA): TGTGCCAGCAGCTTCGGACAGGGTACCTACGAGCAGTACTTC. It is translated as CASSFGQGTYEQYF.

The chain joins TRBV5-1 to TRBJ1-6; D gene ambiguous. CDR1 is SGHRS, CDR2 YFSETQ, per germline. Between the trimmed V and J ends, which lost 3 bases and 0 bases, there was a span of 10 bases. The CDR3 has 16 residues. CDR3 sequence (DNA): TGCGCCAGCAGCTGGGAGGGATTCTCCTATAATTCACCCCTCCACTTT. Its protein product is CASSWEGFSYNSPLHF. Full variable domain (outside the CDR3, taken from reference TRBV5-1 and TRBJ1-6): KAGVTQTPRYLIKTRGQQVTLSCSPISGHRSVSWYQQTPGQGLQFLFEYFSETQRNKGNFPGRFSGRQFSNSRSEMNVSTLELGDSALYLCASSWEGFSYNSPLHFGNGTRLTVT.

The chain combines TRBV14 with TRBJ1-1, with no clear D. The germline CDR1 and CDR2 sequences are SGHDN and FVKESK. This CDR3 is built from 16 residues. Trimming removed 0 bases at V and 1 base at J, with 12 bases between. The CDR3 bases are TGTGCCAGCAGCCAAGACGCGATGATCGCGAACACTGAAGCTTTCTTT. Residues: CASSQDAMIANTEAFF.

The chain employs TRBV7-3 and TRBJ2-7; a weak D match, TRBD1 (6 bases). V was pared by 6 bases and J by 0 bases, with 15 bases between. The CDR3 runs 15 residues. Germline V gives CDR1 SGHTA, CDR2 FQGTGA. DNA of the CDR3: TGTGCCAGCAGTTCCGGGACAAGGGACTCCTACGAGCAGTACTTC. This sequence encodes CASSSGTRDSYEQYF.

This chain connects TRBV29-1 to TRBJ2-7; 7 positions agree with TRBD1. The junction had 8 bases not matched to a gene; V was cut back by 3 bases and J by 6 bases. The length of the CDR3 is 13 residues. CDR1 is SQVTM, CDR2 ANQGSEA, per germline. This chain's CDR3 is CSVDVGRGIEQYF. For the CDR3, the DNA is TGCAGCGTTGACGTCGGCAGGGGGATCGAGCAGTACTTC.